This T cell receptor beta chain stems from a study of T cells in women clearing cervical HPV infection. On the study more broadly: Case blood was drawn a median around 150 days after lesion detection. The study, taken as a whole, reports: CIN3+ cases had significantly higher TCR repertoire richness than controls, but evenness did not differ.

Germline CDR1 and CDR2: SQVTM and ANQGSEA. Losses at the gene ends were 3 bases for V and 0 bases for J; bases not matched to a gene: 5. The CDR3 spans 16 residues. Produced via immunoSEQ multiplex PCR; TCRdb's table is partial and in-frame only. The ten top clones account for roughly a tenth, within a sample of 10,000 to 15,000 clones. Remarks on this clone: Its antigen is not known. The read finishes 3 residues shy of the CDR3 end, and the germline J gene is used to complete it.

V is TRBV29-1 and J is TRBJ1-3, with 10 bases lining up with TRBD1. Source material: blood buffy coat. The sequence was collected from a woman between 18 and 69 years old with a cervical HPV16 infection that either progressed to CIN3+ or cleared (not recorded which). CDR3 sequence: CSVDTGTGVSGNTIYF. The covered CDR3 bases are TGCAGCGTTGATACTGGGACAGGGGTCTCTGGAAACACC.